This TCR beta chain was sequenced for a study of blood T cell repertoires in COVID-19. Overall study context: The United States, Italy and Spain supplied acute and convalescent COVID-19 samples. The analysed material was cDNA or gDNA that came from T cells, B-cell-depleted T cells, or PBMCs.

Per the authors' pipeline: Nucleated cell counts were estimated from reference gene primer amplification. The table came from immunoSEQ multiplex PCR; TCRdb's copy has only in-frame clones and leaves some out. Clone size and the V and J calls come from that table; the DNA yielded D and trimming. The sample carries some 150,000 clones, approximately 80% recorded once. The CDR3 runs to 14 residues. Germline loops: CDR1 MDHEN, CDR2 SYDVKM. V was pared by 4 bases and J by 5 bases, with 6 bases of the junction left unmatched. This clone was picked up one time. The TCR comes from a woman aged 60-75 years with active or convalescent COVID-19. The sequenced sample consisted of peripheral blood. The gene calls are TRBV28 and TRBJ1-2, with TRBD1 identical over 8 bases. The CDR3 here is CASSSPTGGYGYTF. The DNA for the CDR3 is TGTGCCAGCAGTTCACCCACAGGGGGATATGGCTACACCTTC.